This TCR beta chain stems from a study of CD8+ T cells in alopecia areata. Once RNA had been extracted, it was reverse transcribed into cDNA to act as the sequencing template. The protocol was immunoSEQ multiplex PCR, while the TCRdb copy is restricted to in-frame clones and leaves out a portion. Of tens of thousands of clones listed, roughly 50% were seen once; the top ten hold over 20%. Treatment in this sample: oral pan-JAK inhibitor, 5-10 mg twice daily. After removal of 4 bases from V and 0 bases from J, the junction contained 7 bases not matched to a gene. Germline V gives CDR1 SGHRS, CDR2 YFSETQ. The CDR3 has 15 residues.

The chain joins TRBV5-1 to TRBJ2-7; 7 nucleotides match TRBD1. This specimen was CD8+ T cells sorted from blood, taken at approximately week 37, from a patient treated with tofacitinib. The TCR sequence derives from a human donor with alopecia areata. The CDR3 nucleotides read TGCGCCAGCAGCCAGAAACAGGGGTCCTCCTACGAGCAGTACTTC. This sequence encodes CASSQKQGSSYEQYF. Full variable domain (remainder filled in from reference TRBV5-1 and TRBJ2-7): KAGVTQTPRYLIKTRGQQVTLSCSPISGHRSVSWYQQTPGQGLQFLFEYFSETQRNKGNFPGRFSGRQFSNSRSEMNVSTLELGDSALYLCASSQKQGSSYEQYFGPGTRLTVT.